This T cell receptor (beta chain) comes out of a study of blood T cell repertoires in COVID-19. In the study overall: Samples of COVID-19 (acute and convalescent) were obtained from the United States, Italy and Spain. Sources were T cells, B-cell-depleted T cells, or PBMCs; the material itself was cDNA or gDNA.

This clone occurred a few times. As processed by the authors: Researchers report that nucleated cell counts were estimated from reference gene primer amplification. Sequencing used immunoSEQ multiplex PCR; TCRdb keeps in-frame clones, though not all of them. That table is the source of V, J and clone size, and D and trimming were worked out from the DNA. Of roughly 70,000 clones listed, around 80% were seen once; the top ten hold about 9.8%. The germline V gene has CDR1 LNHDA and CDR2 SQIVND (reference sequence). There are 14 residues in the CDR3. The V and J ends lost 6 bases and 8 bases respectively, with 14 bases between them.

This clonotype was obtained from a human donor in a cohort sampled during active COVID-19. Sequences were obtained from peripheral blood. V and J are TRBV19 and TRBJ1-6, with D perhaps TRBD1 (6 bases). The chain's CDR3 is CASSTGAGDSPLHF. The CDR3 DNA follows: TGTGCCAGTAGCACTGGGGCAGGGGATTCACCCCTCCACTTT.